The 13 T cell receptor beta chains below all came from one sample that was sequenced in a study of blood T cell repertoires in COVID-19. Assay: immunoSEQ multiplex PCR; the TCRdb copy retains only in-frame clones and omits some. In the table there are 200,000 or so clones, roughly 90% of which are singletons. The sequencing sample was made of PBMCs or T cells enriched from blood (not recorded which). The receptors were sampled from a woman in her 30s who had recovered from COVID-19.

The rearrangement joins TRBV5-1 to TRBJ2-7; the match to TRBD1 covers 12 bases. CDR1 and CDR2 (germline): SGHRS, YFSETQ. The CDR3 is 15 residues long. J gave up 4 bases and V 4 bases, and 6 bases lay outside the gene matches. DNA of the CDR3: TGCGCCAGCAGCCCGGGACAGGGGGCTCTTTACGAGCAGTACTTC. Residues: CASSPGQGALYEQYF.

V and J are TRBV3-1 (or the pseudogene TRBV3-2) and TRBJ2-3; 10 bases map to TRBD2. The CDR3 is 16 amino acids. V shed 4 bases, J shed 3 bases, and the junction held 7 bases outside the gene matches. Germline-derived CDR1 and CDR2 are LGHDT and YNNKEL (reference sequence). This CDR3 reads CASSPLSGGATDTQYF. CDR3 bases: TGTGCCAGCAGCCCCCTCAGCGGGGGGGCAACAGATACGCAGTATTTT.

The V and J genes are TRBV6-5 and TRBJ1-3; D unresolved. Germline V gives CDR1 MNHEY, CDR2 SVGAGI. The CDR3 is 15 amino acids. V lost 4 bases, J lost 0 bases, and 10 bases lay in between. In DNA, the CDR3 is TGTGCCAGCAGTTTTAGTGCAGGCTCTGGAAACACCATATATTTT. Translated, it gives CASSFSAGSGNTIYF.

The chain's CDR3 is CASSPRLASNEQFF. The CDR3 DNA is TGTGCCAGCAGCCCCAGACTAGCGAGCAATGAGCAGTTCTTC. V is TRBV9 and J is TRBJ2-1, with 8 bases that match TRBD2. The germline V gene has CDR1 SGDLS and CDR2 YYNGEE. V was clipped by 4 bases and J by 6 bases; unmatched bases: 6. The CDR3 spans 14 residues.

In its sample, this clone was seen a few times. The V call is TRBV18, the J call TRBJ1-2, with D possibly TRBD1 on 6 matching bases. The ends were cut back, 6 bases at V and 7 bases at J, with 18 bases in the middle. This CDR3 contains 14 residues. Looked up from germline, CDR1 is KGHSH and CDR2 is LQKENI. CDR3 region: CASSPSGEYGGYTF. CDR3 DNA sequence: TGTGCCAGCTCCCCTTCAGGGGAATATGGTGGCTACACCTTC. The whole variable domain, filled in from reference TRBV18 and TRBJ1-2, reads NAGVMQNPRHLVRRRGQEARLRCSPMKGHSHVYWYRQLPEEGLKFMVYLQKENIIDESGMPKERFSAEFPKEGPSILRIQQVVRGDSAAYFCASSPSGEYGGYTFGSGTRLTVV.

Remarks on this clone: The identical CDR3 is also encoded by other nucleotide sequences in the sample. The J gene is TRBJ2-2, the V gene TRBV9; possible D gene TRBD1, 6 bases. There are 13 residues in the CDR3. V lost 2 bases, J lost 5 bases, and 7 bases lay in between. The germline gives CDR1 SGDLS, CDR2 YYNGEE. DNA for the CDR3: TGTGCCAGCAGCGTTAGGGGGACCGGGGAGCTGTTTTTT. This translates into CASSVRGTGELFF.

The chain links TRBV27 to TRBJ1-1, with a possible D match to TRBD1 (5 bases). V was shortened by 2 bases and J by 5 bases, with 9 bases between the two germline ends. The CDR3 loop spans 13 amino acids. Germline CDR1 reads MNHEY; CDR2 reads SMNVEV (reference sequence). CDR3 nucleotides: TGTGCCAGCAGTTTAGGGGGGGGGACTGAAGCTTTCTTT. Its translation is CASSLGGGTEAFF.

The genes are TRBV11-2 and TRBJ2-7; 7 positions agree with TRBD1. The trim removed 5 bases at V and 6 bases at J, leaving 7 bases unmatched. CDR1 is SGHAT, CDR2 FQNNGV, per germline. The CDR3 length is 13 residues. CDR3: CASSPTGLGEQYF. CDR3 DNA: TGTGCCAGCAGCCCGACAGGGTTGGGCGAGCAGTACTTC. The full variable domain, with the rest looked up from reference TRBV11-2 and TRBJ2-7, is EAGVAQSPRYKIIEKRQSVAFWCNPISGHATLYWYQQILGQGPKLLIQFQNNGVVDDSQLPKDRFSAERLKGVDSTLKIQPAKLEDSAVYLCASSPTGLGEQYFGPGTRLTVT.

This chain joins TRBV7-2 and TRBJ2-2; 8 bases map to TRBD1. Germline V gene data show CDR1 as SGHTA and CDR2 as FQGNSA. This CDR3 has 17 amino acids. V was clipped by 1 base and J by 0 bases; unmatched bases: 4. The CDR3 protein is CASSLVAGGPNTGELFF. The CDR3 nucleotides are TGTGCCAGCAGCTTAGTGGCAGGGGGCCCGAACACCGGGGAGCTGTTTTTT.

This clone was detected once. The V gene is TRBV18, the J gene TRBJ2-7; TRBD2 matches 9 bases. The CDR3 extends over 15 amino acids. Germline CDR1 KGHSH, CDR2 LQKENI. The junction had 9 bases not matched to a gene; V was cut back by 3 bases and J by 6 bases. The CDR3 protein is CASSPLGTSPSEQYF. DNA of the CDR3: TGTGCCAGCTCACCGCTCGGGACTAGCCCCAGCGAGCAGTACTTC.

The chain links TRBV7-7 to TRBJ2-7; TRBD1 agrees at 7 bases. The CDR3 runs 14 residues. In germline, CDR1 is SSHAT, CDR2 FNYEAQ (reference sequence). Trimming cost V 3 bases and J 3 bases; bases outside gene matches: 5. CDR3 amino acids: CASSLRTGNYEQYF. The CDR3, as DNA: TGTGCCAGCAGCTTGAGGACAGGAAACTACGAGCAGTACTTC.

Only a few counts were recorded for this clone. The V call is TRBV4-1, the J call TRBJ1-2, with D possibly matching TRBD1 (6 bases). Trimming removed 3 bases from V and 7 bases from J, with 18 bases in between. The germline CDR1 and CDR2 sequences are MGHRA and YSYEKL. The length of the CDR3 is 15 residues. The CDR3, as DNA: TGCGCCAGCAGCCACACTAACCAGGGGAGGGGTGGCTACACCTTC. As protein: CASSHTNQGRGGYTF.

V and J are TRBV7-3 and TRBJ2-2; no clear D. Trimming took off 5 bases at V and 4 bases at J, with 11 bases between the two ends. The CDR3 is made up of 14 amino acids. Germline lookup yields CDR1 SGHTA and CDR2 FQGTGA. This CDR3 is CASSIGRVTGELFF. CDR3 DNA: TGTGCCAGCAGCATAGGTCGGGTCACCGGGGAGCTGTTTTTT. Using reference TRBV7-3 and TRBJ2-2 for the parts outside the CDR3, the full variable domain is GAGVSQTPSNKVTEKGKYVELRCDPISGHTALYWYRQSLGQGPEFLIYFQGTGAADDSGLPNDRFFAVRPEGSVSTLKIQRTERGDSAVYLCASSIGRVTGELFFGEGSRLTVL.